This T cell receptor (beta chain) was recorded in a study of patients and donors after allogeneic stem cell transplantation. In this sample, this clonotype turned up a few times. The germline V gene encodes CDR1 MNHEY and CDR2 SVGEGT. CDR3 size: 16 residues. V dropped 0 bases and J dropped 4 bases, with 15 bases sitting between them. TCRdb ran MiXCR on the RT-PCR reads and lists one entry per CDR3 protein. The profile shows about 960,000 distinct CDR3 sequences, under 20% of them singletons. The source is a human donor who was either an allogeneic HSCT recipient or a stem cell or donor lymphocyte infusion donor (not recorded which). It is not recorded whose cells these are; they may come from a transplant donor. The sample was blood, either unsorted or a sorted T cell fraction (not recorded which). The V and J genes are TRBV6-2 or TRBV6-3 and TRBJ1-1, with D perhaps TRBD1 (5 bases). CDR3 DNA sequence: TGTGCCAGCAGTTACTCGCTACATCCCGGGGGCACTGAAGCTTTCTTT. Its translation: CASSYSLHPGGTEAFF.